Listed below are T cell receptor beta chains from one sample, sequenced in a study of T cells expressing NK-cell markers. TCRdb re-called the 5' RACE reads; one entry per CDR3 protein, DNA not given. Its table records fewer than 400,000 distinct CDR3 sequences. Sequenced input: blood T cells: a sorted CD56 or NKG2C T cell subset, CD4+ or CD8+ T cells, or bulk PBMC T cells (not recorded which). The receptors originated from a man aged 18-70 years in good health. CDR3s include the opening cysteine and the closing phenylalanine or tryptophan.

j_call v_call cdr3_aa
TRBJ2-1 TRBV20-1 CSAPRRDPSSYNEQFF
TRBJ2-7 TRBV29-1 CSAGRQGYTYEQYF
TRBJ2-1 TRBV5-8 CASSREELAGVGQFF
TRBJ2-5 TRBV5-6 CASSLDSRQETQYF
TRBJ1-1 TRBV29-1 CSAEGEGNTEAFF
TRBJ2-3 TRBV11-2 CASSLGVGSTDTQYF
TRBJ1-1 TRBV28 CASCSPKGSTEAFF
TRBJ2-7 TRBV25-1 CASSVRGPSSYEQYF
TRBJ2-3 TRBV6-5 CASKGSSGLSTDTQYF
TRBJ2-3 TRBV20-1 CSAKAQGAGTDTQYF
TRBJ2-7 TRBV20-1 CSVSGVTYEQYF
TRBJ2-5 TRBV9 CASSVGTSTGTRNIPNQETQYF
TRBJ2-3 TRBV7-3 CASSLQGHGDTQYF
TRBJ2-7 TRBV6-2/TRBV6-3 CASRDPGPSSYEQYF
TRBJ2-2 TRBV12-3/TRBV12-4 CASSLAGLAGSGELFF
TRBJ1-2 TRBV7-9 CASSLNQGGGGYTF
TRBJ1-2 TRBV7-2 CASSLGGTAANYGYTF
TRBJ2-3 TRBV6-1 CASSGLAGFLGDTQYF